This TCR beta chain was sequenced in a study of blood T cell repertoires in COVID-19. Overall study: Researchers got acute and convalescent COVID-19 samples from the United States, Italy and Spain. T cells, B-cell-depleted T cells, or PBMCs supplied cDNA or gDNA.

Sequenced by immunoSEQ multiplex PCR; TCRdb stores in-frame clones only, minus some. The sample shows approximately 270,000 clones, more than 80% of them seen only once. Clinical history as reported by participants underpinned cohort assignment. CDR3 size: 14 residues. V lost 6 bases and J lost 6, with 18 bases in between. Germline V lookup: CDR1 SGHRS, CDR2 YFSETQ. Sequenced input: PBMCs or T cells enriched from blood (not recorded which). This chain links TRBV5-1 with TRBJ1-2; D unclear. This sequence originates from a woman under 40 with acute COVID-19. The CDR3 region is CASNPHGQADGYTF. The CDR3 region has the DNA TGCGCCAGCAACCCACATGGGCAGGCAGATGGCTACACCTTC.